This TCR beta chain was found in a study of immune evolution from preneoplasia to lung adenocarcinoma. Points from the study as a whole: Later-stage lesions appeared to have more T cells, more diversity, less clonality. Normal lung had the highest top T cell clone frequencies.

With respect to this clone: Its antigen is undetermined.

Two lung cancer pathologists independently confirmed each histologic diagnosis. The method was immunoSEQ multiplex PCR; TCRdb's version includes in-frame clones alone and lacks a portion of them. The sample holds 2,500 to 3,500 clones, around 83% seen once. This CDR3 has 16 residues. Germline V CDR1 and CDR2: KGHSH, LQKENI. The V segment lost 2 bases and the J segment 6 bases; nucleotides outside the gene matches: 8. This receptor was obtained from a person in their 40s with lung adenocarcinoma. Specimen: FFPE adjacent normal lung tissue. V and J are TRBV18 and TRBJ2-7; TRBD2 matches at 12 bases. The CDR3 reads CASSPARLAGVGEQYF. The CDR3 coding sequence is TGTGCCAGCTCACCAGCCAGACTAGCGGGAGTTGGCGAGCAGTACTTC. The variable domain in full, completed from reference TRBV18 and TRBJ2-7, reads NAGVMQNPRHLVRRRGQEARLRCSPMKGHSHVYWYRQLPEEGLKFMVYLQKENIIDESGMPKERFSAEFPKEGPSILRIQQVVRGDSAAYFCASSPARLAGVGEQYFGPGTRLTVT.